This T cell receptor (beta chain) was sequenced during a study of neurological immune-mediated disorders. From 2 million PBMCs stored at -80 C, the unsorted libraries were generated. Per the germline V gene, CDR1 is KGHSH and CDR2 is LQKENI. V shed 3 bases, J shed 9 bases, and the junction held 5 bases outside the gene matches. This CDR3 contains 14 residues. Whole-study findings and limits: HTLV-1-associated myelopathy had the most TCR clonal expansion, while multiple sclerosis had the least, a level that fell below healthy controls.

As for the cDNA, it was generated by 5'RACE with 10-nucleotide random UMIs. Over 160 million TCR-beta sequences, together covering 15-18 subjects, were produced by every individual sequencing run that was carried out. TCRdb independently ran MiXCR on the 5' RACE reads; one entry per CDR3 protein. The top ten hold roughly 25% of the sample, which has 50,000 or so distinct CDR3 sequences, roughly a quarter seen once. This clonotype was observed at least ten times. Its antigen is not known. This TCR was recovered from a woman in her 70s in good health. The sequenced sample consisted of PBMCs. V is TRBV18 and J is TRBJ2-1, with TRBD2 identical over 10 bases. The CDR3: CASSPSSGSLEQFF. For the CDR3, the DNA is TGTGCCAGCTCACCTTCTAGCGGGAGTCTTGAGCAGTTCTTC.